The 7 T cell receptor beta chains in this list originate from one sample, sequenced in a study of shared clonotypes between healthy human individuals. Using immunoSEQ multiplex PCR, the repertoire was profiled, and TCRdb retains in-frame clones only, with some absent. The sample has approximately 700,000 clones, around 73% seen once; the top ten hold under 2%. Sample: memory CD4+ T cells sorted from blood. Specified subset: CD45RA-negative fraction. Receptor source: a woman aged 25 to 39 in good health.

The CDR3 region is CASSPLGDTNTGELFF. The CDR3 DNA sequence: TGTGCCAGCAGCCCACTTGGGGACACCAACACCGGGGAGCTGTTTTTT. The V gene is TRBV7-3, the J gene TRBJ2-2, with a tentative D call TRBD1 (6 bases). Germline CDR1 reads SGHTA; CDR2 reads FQGTGA. The CDR3 runs 16 residues. Trimming stripped 5 bases from V and 2 bases from J, with 15 bases between.

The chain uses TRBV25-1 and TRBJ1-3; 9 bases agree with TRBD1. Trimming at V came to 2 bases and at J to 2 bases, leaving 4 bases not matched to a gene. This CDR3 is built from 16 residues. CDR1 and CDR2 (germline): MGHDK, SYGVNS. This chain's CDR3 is CASSEVGDRAGNTIYF. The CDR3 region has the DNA TGTGCCAGCAGTGAAGTAGGGGACAGGGCTGGAAACACCATATATTTT.

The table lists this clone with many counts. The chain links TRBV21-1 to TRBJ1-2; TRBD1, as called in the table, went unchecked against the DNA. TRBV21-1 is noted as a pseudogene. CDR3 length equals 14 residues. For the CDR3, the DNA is TGTGCCAGCAGCCCCCTAGACAGGGGGCCTGGCTACACCTTC. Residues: CASSPLDRGPGYTF.

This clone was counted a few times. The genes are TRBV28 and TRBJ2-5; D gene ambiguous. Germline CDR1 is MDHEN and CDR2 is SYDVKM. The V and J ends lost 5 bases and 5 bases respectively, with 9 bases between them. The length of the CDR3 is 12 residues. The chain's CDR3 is CASSVTAETQYF. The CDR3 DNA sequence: TGTGCCAGCAGTGTCACCGCGGAGACCCAGTACTTC.

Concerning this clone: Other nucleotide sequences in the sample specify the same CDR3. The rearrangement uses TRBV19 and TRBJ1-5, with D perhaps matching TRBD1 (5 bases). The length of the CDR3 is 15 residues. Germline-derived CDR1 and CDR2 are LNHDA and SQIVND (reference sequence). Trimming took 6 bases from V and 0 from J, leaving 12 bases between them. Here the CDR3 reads CASSQGPYSNQPQHF. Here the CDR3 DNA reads TGTGCCAGTAGCCAGGGACCCTATAGCAATCAGCCCCAGCATTTT.

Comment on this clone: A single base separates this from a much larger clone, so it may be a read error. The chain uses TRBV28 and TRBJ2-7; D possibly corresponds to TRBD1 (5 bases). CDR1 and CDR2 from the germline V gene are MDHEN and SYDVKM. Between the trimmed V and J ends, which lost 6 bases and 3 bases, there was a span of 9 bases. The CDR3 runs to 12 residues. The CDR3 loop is CASSWGSYEQYF. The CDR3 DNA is TGTGCCAGCAGCTGGGGCAGCTACGAGCAGTACTTC.

In DNA form, the CDR3 reads TGTGCCAGCAGACCAACAGTAGCCAAAAACATTCAGTACTTC. Protein sequence: CASRPTVAKNIQYF. J is TRBJ2-4 and V is TRBV2, with D unclear. Germline-derived CDR1 and CDR2 are SNHLY and FYNNEI. The CDR3 has 14 amino acids. Trimming stripped 6 bases from V and 0 bases from J, with 9 bases between.